These T cell receptor beta chains were read from a single sample in a study of graft-versus-host responses after intestinal transplantation. Measured with immunoSEQ multiplex PCR; TCRdb has only the in-frame clones, and not every one. The data contain more than 95,000 clones, approximately 84% of them singletons. For these TCRs, the target antigens are not known. The material was unstimulated CD4+ T cells sorted from spleen or lymph node cells, obtained before intestinal transplant. The receptors derive from a human donor who received an intestinal transplant. Both conserved end residues are part of each CDR3. The D gene is left open where the match is weak. Not every row has a clone size; where given, it reads once, few, many or a size class.

CDR3,DNA,J,V,D,size
CASSKRQSPDSTQYF,TGCGCCAGTTCAAAAAGACAGTCCCCGGACAGTACGCAGTATTTT,TRBJ2-3,TRBV4-1,NA,NA
CAISDGEYWTQRRGYTF,TGTGCCATCAGTGATGGGGAATATTGGACGCAGAGGAGAGGCTACACCTTC,TRBJ1-2,TRBV10-3,NA,NA
CASSYSSGYESYEQYF,TGTGCCAGCAGTTACTCTTCGGGTTACGAGTCCTACGAGCAGTACTTC,TRBJ2-7,TRBV6-5,NA,NA
CASGRENEQFF,TGTGCTAGCGGCAGGGAGAATGAGCAGTTCTTC,TRBJ2-1,TRBV5-4,NA,few
CASGGWKFF,TGTGCCAGCGGAGGGTGGAAGTTCTTC,TRBJ2-1,TRBV6-6,NA,few
CASRTSGGPYEQYF,TGTGCCAGCAGAACTAGCGGGGGGCCCTACGAGCAGTACTTC,TRBJ2-7,TRBV5-6,TRBD2,NA
CASSAQGASNQPQHF,TGTGCCAGCAGCGCCCAGGGGGCGAGCAATCAGCCCCAGCATTTT,TRBJ1-5,TRBV2,TRBD1,NA
CASNLGLAGGRIEQFF,TGTGCCAGCAACCTCGGGCTAGCGGGGGGGAGGATTGAGCAGTTCTTC,TRBJ2-1,TRBV7-2,TRBD2,once
CASSPGAETQYF,TGCGCCAGCAGCCCGGGCGCGGAGACCCAGTACTTC,TRBJ2-5,TRBV5-1,NA,NA
CASSIEGGSNTGELFF,TGTGCCAGTAGTATAGAGGGGGGTTCGAACACCGGGGAGCTGTTTTTT,TRBJ2-2,TRBV19,NA,NA
CASSYRGYGYTF,TGTGCCAGCAGTTACAGGGGGTATGGCTACACCTTC,TRBJ1-2,TRBV28,TRBD1,few
CASSLLGMGRETQYF,TGTGCCAGCAGTTTACTGGGCATGGGCAGGGAGACCCAGTACTTC,TRBJ2-5,TRBV27,NA,NA
CATSFNTEAFF,TGTGCCACCAGCTTTAACACTGAAGCTTTCTTT,TRBJ1-1,TRBV15,NA,NA
CASSVGGQGANTGELFF,TGTGCCAGCAGCGTGGGGGGACAGGGTGCGAACACCGGGGAGCTGTTTTTT,TRBJ2-2,TRBV9,TRBD1,NA
CASSPTTGEIYEQYF,TGCGCCAGCAGCCCGACGACAGGGGAAATCTACGAGCAGTACTTC,TRBJ2-7,TRBV1,NA,NA
CASSQERWGSGNTIYF,TGTGCCAGCAGCCAAGAAAGGTGGGGATCTGGAAACACCATATATTTT,TRBJ1-3,TRBV4-2,NA,NA
CASGSGGAYEQYF,TGTGCCAGCGGGTCCGGGGGGGCCTACGAGCAGTACTTC,TRBJ2-7,TRBV2,TRBD2,NA
CASSLWPDLNQPQHF,TGCGCCAGCAGCTTGTGGCCAGATCTCAATCAGCCCCAGCATTTT,TRBJ1-5,TRBV5-1,NA,NA
CASSMGLAGEVGELFF,TGTGCCAGCAGCATGGGACTAGCGGGAGAGGTCGGGGAGCTGTTTTTT,TRBJ2-2,TRBV9,TRBD2,NA
CATGGTSGTEQFF,TGTGCCACCGGGGGGACTAGCGGTACTGAGCAGTTCTTC,TRBJ2-1,TRBV10-3,TRBD2,NA
CASSLGDSGTDTQYF,TGTGCCAGCAGCTTAGGGGACAGTGGCACAGATACGCAGTATTTT,TRBJ2-3,TRBV7-2,TRBD1,NA
CASSPLLAGGLYF,TGTGCCAGCAGCCCCCTACTAGCGGGTGGTCTGTACTTC,TRBJ2-7,TRBV7-6,TRBD2,NA
CASSLAGTNQPQHF,TGCGCCAGCAGCTTGGCCGGGACCAATCAGCCCCAGCATTTT,TRBJ1-5,TRBV5-1,NA,NA
CAISRGGDDTEAFF,TGTGCCATCAGTAGGGGAGGTGATGACACTGAAGCTTTCTTT,TRBJ1-1,TRBV10-3,NA,NA
CASSPGQVYGYTF,TGTGCCAGCAGCCCAGGACAGGTATATGGCTACACCTTC,TRBJ1-2,TRBV5-6,TRBD1,NA
CASSLAQDRRQYF,TGTGCCAGCAGCTTAGCACAAGACAGGCGGCAGTACTTC,TRBJ2-7,TRBV7-2,NA,NA
CASSIVTGGEQYF,TGTGCCAGTAGTATAGTAACCGGGGGCGAGCAGTACTTC,TRBJ2-7,TRBV19,NA,NA
CAIGAERENEQLF,TGTGCCATCGGGGCGGAGAGGGAGAATGAGCAGCTCTTC,TRBJ2-1,TRBV10-3,NA,NA
CASSVEDRGAEFF,TGTGCCAGCAGCGTAGAGGACCGGGGAGCGGAGTTCTTC,TRBJ2-1,TRBV9,NA,NA
CASSVGRFEGYTF,TGTGCCAGCAGCGTGGGCAGGTTCGAAGGCTACACCTTC,TRBJ1-2,TRBV9,NA,NA
CASMTAGGFEAFF,TGTGCCAGCATGACGGCGGGGGGCTTTGAAGCTTTCTTT,TRBJ1-1,TRBV28,NA,NA
CASSETTGDYGYTF,TGTGCCAGCAGTGAGACGACAGGGGACTATGGCTACACCTTC,TRBJ1-2,TRBV6-5,TRBD1,NA
CASTRGTSTDTQYF,TGTGCCAGTACCCGCGGGACTAGCACAGATACGCAGTATTTT,TRBJ2-3,TRBV19,NA,once
CASSPDRARGTEAFF,TGTGCCAGCAGCCCTGACAGAGCTAGGGGCACTGAAGCTTTCTTT,TRBJ1-1,TRBV11-2,NA,NA
CASSPFWRGGQETQYF,TGTGCCAGCAGCCCCTTTTGGAGGGGGGGCCAAGAGACCCAGTACTTC,TRBJ2-5,TRBV9,NA,NA
CAWRVRTGLGFNEKLFF,TGTGCCTGGAGGGTACGGACAGGGCTGGGTTTTAATGAAAAACTGTTTTTT,TRBJ1-4,TRBV30,TRBD1,NA
CASSPQGGPEDF,TGTGCCAGCAGCCCCCAAGGGGGACCTGAAGACTTC,TRBJ2-7,TRBV11-2,NA,NA
CASSPPGRVNEQFF,TGTGCCAGCTCACCACCGGGCAGGGTTAATGAGCAGTTCTTC,TRBJ2-1,TRBV18,NA,NA
CASSRSSGANVLTF,TGTGCCAGCAGCCGAAGCTCTGGGGCCAACGTCCTGACTTTC,TRBJ2-6,TRBV5-5,NA,NA
CASSELGMTVSSGNTIYF,TGTGCCAGCAGTGAATTAGGGATGACGGTGAGCTCTGGAAACACCATATATTTT,TRBJ1-3,TRBV6-1,NA,NA
CASSDIWDRSSYEQYF,TGTGCCAGCAGCGATATATGGGACAGATCCTCCTACGAGCAGTACTTC,TRBJ2-7,TRBV7-2,TRBD1,NA
CASSSQGIVKNIQYF,TGTGCCAGCAGCTCTCAGGGGATAGTCAAAAACATTCAGTACTTC,TRBJ2-4,TRBV5-4,NA,NA
CASRNSVTDTQYF,TGTGCCAGCAGAAATAGCGTCACAGATACGCAGTATTTT,TRBJ2-3,TRBV6-1,NA,NA
CASSYTGSSGNTIYF,TGTGCCAGCAGTTATACAGGAAGCTCTGGAAACACCATATATTTT,TRBJ1-3,TRBV6-6,NA,NA
CASSLDPGSYEQYF,TGTGCCAGCAGCTTGGACCCAGGTTCATACGAGCAGTACTTC,TRBJ2-7,TRBV5-6,NA,NA
CSVVSTSYEQYF,TGCAGCGTTGTTAGTACATCCTACGAGCAGTACTTC,TRBJ2-7,TRBV29-1,NA,NA
CASSPGLLDQPQHF,TGTGCCAGCTCACCCGGACTTCTCGATCAGCCCCAGCATTTT,TRBJ1-5,TRBV18,NA,NA
CASSEFGDREYTQYF,TGCGCCAGCAGTGAATTTGGGGACAGAGAATATACGCAGTATTTT,TRBJ2-3,TRBV10-2,TRBD1,NA
CASSQGTSFEQYF,TGTGCCAGCAGCCAAGGGACTAGCTTCGAGCAGTACTTC,TRBJ2-7,TRBV6-5,TRBD2,NA
CASSEGQVETQYF,TGTGCCAGCAGCGAGGGACAGGTGGAGACCCAGTACTTC,TRBJ2-5,TRBV7-2,TRBD1,NA
CASGQGEGGNQPQHF,TGTGCTAGTGGCCAGGGAGAGGGAGGCAATCAGCCCCAGCATTTT,TRBJ1-5,TRBV12-5,NA,NA
CASSPRDHYEQYF,TGTGCCAGCTCACCACGGGACCACTACGAGCAGTACTTC,TRBJ2-7,TRBV18,NA,NA
CASCLGQGSIETQYF,TGTGCCAGTTGTTTGGGGCAGGGGAGTATAGAGACCCAGTACTTC,TRBJ2-5,TRBV19,NA,NA